The 32 T cell receptor beta chains below come from one sample, sequenced in a study of identical twins. Each CDR3 protein gets one entry after TCRdb re-called the 5' RACE reads with MiXCR. The profile shows a few hundred thousand distinct CDR3 sequences, approximately 8.6% of them singletons. These same records also appear under a second study, on yellow fever vaccine responses in identical twins.

The sample consisted of CD8+ T cells sorted from blood. These receptors were obtained from a woman under 30 in good health.

This clonotype was seen more than once but under ten times. The rearrangement uses TRBV25-1 and TRBJ2-7; 9 bases align to TRBD1. V trimming: 6 bases; J trimming: 6 bases; junction bases outside the gene matches: 6. Germline-derived CDR1 and CDR2 are MGHDK and SYGVNS. The CDR3 loop spans 13 amino acids. DNA for the CDR3: TGTGCCAGCAGACTGACAGGGGGTACCGAGCAGTACTTC. It translates to CASRLTGGTEQYF.

The table lists this clonotype with many counts. The chain recombines TRBV29-1 with TRBJ2-7, with D perhaps given as TRBD1 or TRBD2 (5 bases each). The CDR3 has 12 amino acids. The germline V gene encodes CDR1 SQVTM and CDR2 ANQGSEA. Trimming took off 5 bases at V and 3 bases at J, with 11 bases between the two ends. The CDR3 here is CSVSMGDYEQYF. The CDR3 coding sequence is TGCAGCGTTTCCATGGGGGACTACGAGCAGTACTTC.

A remark on this clonotype: This may be a read error, as it is one base from a much larger clone. In DNA, the CDR3 is TGTGCCAGCATGATGACAGGCGACTCCTACGAGCAGTACTTC. Encoded protein: CASMMTGDSYEQYF. V gene TRBV12-3 or TRBV12-4 combines with J gene TRBJ2-7; weak D call: TRBD1 (6 bases). The CDR3 is 14 residues long. Deletions cut 7 bases from V and 0 bases from J, with 13 bases between.

This clonotype was detected ten times or more. This rearrangement joins TRBV25-1 to TRBJ2-1; TRBD1 might be the D (6 bases). V was cut by 5 bases and J by 9 bases, with 20 bases left in between. Germline CDR1 and CDR2: MGHDK and SYGVNS. The CDR3 is made up of 15 amino acids. This chain's CDR3 is CASSPLVQGLAEQFF. In nucleotides, the CDR3 is TGTGCCAGCAGTCCCCTAGTGCAGGGGCTGGCTGAGCAGTTCTTC.

This clonotype was seen ten or more times. The chain couples TRBV5-1 to TRBJ1-4, with D unresolved. From germline, CDR1 is SGHRS and CDR2 YFSETQ. The V and J ends lost 0 bases and 0 bases respectively, with 6 bases between them. This CDR3 has 15 amino acids. The CDR3: CASSLEATTNEKLFF. The DNA of the CDR3 is TGCGCCAGCAGCTTGGAGGCGACAACTAATGAAAAACTGTTTTTT.

CDR3 bases: TGCGCCAGCAGCGCAGGGCGGGAGATCTATGAGCAGTTCTTC. Its translation: CASSAGREIYEQFF. V and J are TRBV5-1 and TRBJ2-1, with 7 bases identical to TRBD2. This CDR3 region has 14 residues. Looked up from germline, CDR1 is SGHRS and CDR2 is YFSETQ. The ends lost 4 bases at V and 8 bases at J; junction bases unmatched: 9.

This clonotype has a count of ten or more. This chain connects TRBV27 to TRBJ2-1; the D is unclear. V lost 3 bases and J lost 1, with 4 bases in between. Germline lookup yields CDR1 MNHEY and CDR2 SMNVEV (reference sequence). The CDR3 length is 13 residues. As DNA, the CDR3 is TGTGCCAGCAGTTTTCAATCCTACAATGAGCAGTTCTTC. It encodes CASSFQSYNEQFF.

This rearrangement joins TRBV7-2 to TRBJ1-4; D might be TRBD1 (6 bases). The CDR3 is 17 residues long. Germline V gene data show CDR1 as SGHTA and CDR2 as FQGNSA. V lost 5 bases and J 3 bases, leaving 19 bases between the germline ends. The CDR3 sequence: CASSPRGGGPANEKLFF. CDR3 DNA sequence: TGTGCCAGCAGCCCAAGGGGGGGCGGTCCCGCTAATGAAAAACTGTTTTTT.

This clonotype was observed at least ten times. The rearrangement joins TRBV12-3 or TRBV12-4 to TRBJ2-5; D unclear. Deletions cut 5 bases from V and 5 bases from J, with 18 bases between. This CDR3 comprises 15 residues. CDR3 residues: CASSPSQVPRETQYF. DNA for the CDR3: TGTGCCAGCAGTCCGTCCCAGGTCCCGAGGGAGACCCAGTACTTC.

This clonotype has ten or more counts. The chain couples TRBV11-2 to TRBJ1-2, with D uncertain. The CDR3 contains 14 residues. Trimming left V 4 bases short and J 4 bases short, with 13 bases between. Germline assignment: CDR1 SGHAT and CDR2 FQNNGV. DNA of the CDR3: TGTGCCAGCAGCTCATCCACGGGCGGCTATGGCTACACCTTC. Protein product: CASSSSTGGYGYTF.

This clonotype was counted many times. The V gene is TRBV4-3, the J gene TRBJ2-1; 8 nucleotides align to TRBD2. CDR1 is LGHNA and CDR2 is YSLEER in the germline V gene. CDR3 length: 15 amino acids. Germline trimming cut 1 base from V and 6 bases from J; bases unmatched to any gene: 5. For the CDR3, the DNA is TGCGCCAGCAGCCAAGTGCGGGAGGCGGGCAATGAGCAGTTCTTC. Protein: CASSQVREAGNEQFF.

This clonotype has at least ten counts. The chain couples TRBV7-2 to TRBJ2-3; D might be TRBD1 (5 bases). Germline V lookup: CDR1 SGHTA, CDR2 FQGNSA. The CDR3 consists of 14 residues. The V end was cut by 1 base, the J end by 2 bases, with 7 bases between. The CDR3 loop reads CASSLGQSTDTQYF. DNA for the CDR3: TGTGCCAGCAGCTTAGGACAGTCCACAGATACGCAGTATTTT.

In its sample, this clonotype was seen a few times. The gene calls are TRBV20-1 and TRBJ2-7; 9 bases match TRBD2. In germline, CDR1 is DFQATT, CDR2 SNEGSKA (reference sequence). After removal of 0 bases from V and 1 base from J, the junction contained 4 bases not matched to a gene. The CDR3 has 15 amino acids. CDR3 in DNA: TGCAGTGCTAGAGAATTGCTAGCGGGGTCCTACGAGCAGTACTTC. Translated: CSARELLAGSYEQYF.

This clonotype was seen ten or more times. This chain uses TRBV20-1 with TRBJ2-1; 8 nucleotides match TRBD2. CDR3 length: 14 amino acids. V lost 5 bases, J lost 1 base, and 4 bases stayed unmatched. Germline lookup yields CDR1 DFQATT and CDR2 SNEGSKA (reference sequence). This CDR3 is CSAHSGSSYNEQFF. CDR3 nucleotide sequence: TGCAGTGCTCACAGCGGGAGTTCCTACAATGAGCAGTTCTTC.

The chain carries TRBV20-1 and TRBJ2-1; D is ambiguous. This CDR3 has 14 amino acids. V was cut by 0 bases and J by 3 bases, with 9 bases left in between. From germline, CDR1 is DFQATT and CDR2 SNEGSKA (reference sequence). Written as DNA, the CDR3 is TGCAGTGCTAGAGACCTCAGAGACTACAATGAGCAGTTCTTC. It specifies CSARDLRDYNEQFF.

This sequence joins TRBV7-2 and TRBJ2-7; 8 nucleotides align to TRBD2. This CDR3 has 16 amino acids. Germline V gives CDR1 SGHTA, CDR2 FQGNSA. The J segment lost 3 bases and the V segment lost 0 bases, leaving 7 bases of the junction unmatched. CDR3 amino acids: CASSLARGLVSYEQYF. For the CDR3, the DNA is TGTGCCAGCAGCTTAGCGCGGGGACTAGTAAGCTACGAGCAGTACTTC.

This clonotype was observed at least ten times. The chain is built from TRBV27 and TRBJ2-1, with 7 bases matching TRBD1. J gave up 2 bases and V 3 bases, and 4 bases lay outside the gene matches. CDR1 is MNHEY and CDR2 is SMNVEV in the germline V gene (reference sequence). The CDR3 contains 15 residues. CDR3 DNA: TGTGCCAGCAGTTTTATGCAGGGGGCCTACAATGAGCAGTTCTTC. Its protein product is CASSFMQGAYNEQFF.

This clonotype was counted only a few times. This chain connects TRBV28 to TRBJ2-1, with TRBD2 matching 11 bases. The CDR3 is 15 residues long. The germline V gene encodes CDR1 MDHEN and CDR2 SYDVKM. The ends lost 7 bases at V and 7 bases at J; junction bases unmatched: 9. As DNA, the CDR3 is TGTGCCAGCACCCTGGGGACTAGCGGTTATAATGAGCAGTTCTTC. Amino acids: CASTLGTSGYNEQFF.

The table lists this clonotype with many counts. The chain combines TRBV14 with TRBJ2-1; 7 bases are shared with TRBD1. Germline CDR1 reads SGHDN; CDR2 reads FVKESK. CDR3 size: 14 residues. The trim removed 2 bases at V and 7 bases at J, leaving 5 bases unmatched. CDR3 DNA: TGTGCCAGCAGCCAAAACAGGGGCGGGAATGAGCAGTTCTTC. This codes for CASSQNRGGNEQFF.

This clonotype showed up just a few times. The V and J genes are TRBV20-1 and TRBJ2-1; 11 bases agree with TRBD2. Germline assignment: CDR1 DFQATT and CDR2 SNEGSKA (reference sequence). The ends lost 6 bases at V and 8 bases at J; junction bases unmatched: 6. The CDR3 loop spans 13 amino acids. In DNA form, the CDR3 reads TGCAGTGCAAGGGGACTAGCGGTCGATGAGCAGTTCTTC. Its translation is CSARGLAVDEQFF.

The rearrangement uses TRBV6-4 and TRBJ2-2, with TRBD2 matching over 13 bases. The CDR3 contains 15 residues. Trimming at V came to 6 bases and at J to 5 bases, leaving 3 bases not matched to a gene. Germline CDR1 is MRHNA and CDR2 is SNTAGT. The CDR3 DNA reads as TGTGCCAGCAGAGGACTAGCGGGAGATACCGGGGAGCTGTTTTTT. Protein product: CASRGLAGDTGELFF.

This clonotype was seen only a few times. This chain connects TRBV5-1 to TRBJ2-7; D is perhaps TRBD1 (7 bases). V lost 0 bases to trimming and J lost 3 bases, with 13 bases between them. Germline CDR1 is SGHRS and CDR2 is YFSETQ. CDR3 length equals 15 residues. The CDR3 sequence: CASSLGQGGVYEQYF. Here the CDR3 DNA reads TGCGCCAGCAGCTTGGGACAGGGCGGGGTCTACGAGCAGTACTTC.

The chain links TRBV20-1 to TRBJ2-7; a possible D gene is TRBD2 (6 bases). The CDR3 is 15 residues long. Germline CDR1 reads DFQATT; CDR2 reads SNEGSKA (reference sequence). V was pared by 2 bases and J by 7 bases, with 21 bases between. DNA of the CDR3: TGCAGTGCTAGATCTCGAGCGGGCCGGATAGGAGAGCAGTACTTC. This encodes CSARSRAGRIGEQYF.

This clonotype was detected only a few times. The CDR3 loop reads CATGTGGAGVQETQYF. CDR3 DNA sequence: TGTGCCACCGGGACAGGGGGCGCGGGAGTCCAAGAGACCCAGTACTTC. This chain uses TRBV24-1 with TRBJ2-5; TRBD1 agrees at 12 bases. The V and J ends lost 9 bases and 1 base, in that order; junction bases with no gene match: 8. Germline assignment: CDR1 KGHDR and CDR2 SFDVKD. This CDR3 has 16 amino acids.

This clonotype occurred many times. The chain uses TRBV2 and TRBJ2-7; unclear D gene. This CDR3 region has 13 residues. Germline V gives CDR1 SNHLY, CDR2 FYNNEI. V lost 5 bases, J lost 0 bases, and 8 bases lay in between. CDR3 sequence: CASSRADSYEQYF. The CDR3 DNA sequence: TGTGCCAGCAGTCGTGCGGACTCCTACGAGCAGTACTTC.

The chain joins TRBV4-3 to TRBJ2-5, with D perhaps matching TRBD1 (5 bases). This CDR3 spans 16 amino acids. Germline V gives CDR1 LGHNA, CDR2 YSLEER. Trimming pared 1 base from V and 5 bases from J, leaving 17 bases between. In DNA form, the CDR3 reads TGCGCCAGCAGCCAAGCCTCGACAGTCGGCTACGAGACCCAGTACTTC. This gives the protein CASSQASTVGYETQYF.

The genes are TRBV7-9 and TRBJ2-5, with no clear D. The CDR3 extends over 13 amino acids. In germline, CDR1 is SEHNR, CDR2 FQNEAQ (reference sequence). The V end lost 4 bases, the J end lost 5 bases, and 11 bases lay between the germline ends. CDR3 bases: TGTGCCAGCAGCTCAGCCGGTAGGGAGACCCAGTACTTC. The encoded protein is CASSSAGRETQYF.

This clonotype turned up a few times. Here the CDR3 DNA reads TGTGCCAGCAGCCCCTGGGCCCAATTAGGGGAGACCCAGTACTTC. Its translation: CASSPWAQLGETQYF. The chain carries TRBV7-9 and TRBJ2-5; D remains ambiguous. The V gene lost 5 bases and the J gene lost 5 bases, with 18 bases spanning the gap. Per the germline V gene, CDR1 is SEHNR and CDR2 is FQNEAQ (reference sequence). CDR3 length: 15 residues.

The chain uses TRBV7-8 and TRBJ1-1, with 8 bases matching TRBD1. The CDR3 loop spans 15 amino acids. J gave up 0 bases and V 5 bases, and 5 bases lay outside the gene matches. Germline CDR1 SGHVS, CDR2 FQNEAQ. CDR3 in amino acids: CASSGQGLMNTEAFF. The CDR3 DNA reads as TGTGCCAGCAGCGGACAGGGTTTAATGAACACTGAAGCTTTCTTT.

The chain joins TRBV7-8 to TRBJ2-5; D is perhaps TRBD1 (5 bases). The CDR3 runs 16 residues. The germline CDR1 and CDR2 sequences are SGHVS and FQNEAQ. V was clipped by 0 bases and J by 3 bases, with 14 bases between them. The CDR3 loop is CASSLAGPGGEETQYF. The CDR3 nucleotides are TGTGCCAGCAGCTTAGCGGGGCCCGGTGGGGAAGAGACCCAGTACTTC.

The chain is built from TRBV9 and TRBJ2-2, with D unresolved. There are 14 residues in the CDR3. Germline V gene sequence: CDR1 SGDLS, CDR2 YYNGEE. Trimming left V 3 bases short and J 1 base short, with 7 bases between. The CDR3 here is CASSGRLNTGELFF. The CDR3 DNA reads as TGTGCCAGCAGCGGCCGACTGAACACCGGGGAGCTGTTTTTT.

The chain uses TRBV12-3 or TRBV12-4 and TRBJ2-1, with 7 bases fitting TRBD2. V gave up 4 bases and J gave up 5 bases; unmatched junction bases: 5. CDR3 length: 14 amino acids. CDR3: CASSWWGGDNEQFF. CDR3 in DNA: TGTGCCAGCAGTTGGTGGGGGGGGGACAATGAGCAGTTCTTC.